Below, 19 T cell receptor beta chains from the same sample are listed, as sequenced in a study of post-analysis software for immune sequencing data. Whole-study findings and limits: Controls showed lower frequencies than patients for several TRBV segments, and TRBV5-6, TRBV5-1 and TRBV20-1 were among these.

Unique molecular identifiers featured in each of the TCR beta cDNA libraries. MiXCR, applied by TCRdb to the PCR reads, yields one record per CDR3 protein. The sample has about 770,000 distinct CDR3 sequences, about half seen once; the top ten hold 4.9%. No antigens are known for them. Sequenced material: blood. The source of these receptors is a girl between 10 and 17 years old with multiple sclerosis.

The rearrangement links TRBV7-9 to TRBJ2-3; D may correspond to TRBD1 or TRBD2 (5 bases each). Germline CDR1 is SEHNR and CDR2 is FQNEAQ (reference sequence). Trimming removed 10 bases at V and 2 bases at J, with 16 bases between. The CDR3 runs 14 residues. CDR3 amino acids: CATVRDPFTDTQYF. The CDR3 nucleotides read TGTGCCACCGTTCGGGACCCCTTCACAGATACGCAGTATTTT.

The CDR3, as DNA: TGTGCCAGCAGTTTAGGCCATGGGGATACGCAGTATTTT. This encodes CASSLGHGDTQYF. V usage is TRBV12-3 or TRBV12-4 and J usage is TRBJ2-3; D unclear. Deletions cut 1 base from V and 6 bases from J, with 8 bases between. This CDR3 has 13 residues.

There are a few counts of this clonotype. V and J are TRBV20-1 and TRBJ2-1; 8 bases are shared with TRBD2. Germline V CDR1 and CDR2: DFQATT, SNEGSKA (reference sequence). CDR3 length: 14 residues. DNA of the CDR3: TGCAGCGCCTTATGGGCTAGCGGGTATCATGAGCAGTTCTTC. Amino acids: CSALWASGYHEQFF.

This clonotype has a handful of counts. The CDR3 nucleotides read TGTGCCAGCAGCTTAGGGGGGACGGACGAGCAGTACTTC. Translating gives CASSLGGTDEQYF. The chain is built from TRBV7-6 and TRBJ2-7, with D perhaps matching TRBD1 or TRBD2 (5 bases each). Trimming took 1 base from V and 5 from J, leaving 9 bases between them. CDR1 SGHVS and CDR2 FNYEAQ come from the germline V gene. This CDR3 comprises 13 residues.

CDR3 loop: CASSGRSREQFF. CDR3 nucleotides: TGTGCCAGCAGCGGCCGTAGTCGTGAGCAGTTCTTC. The chain has TRBV9 and TRBJ2-1; D unresolved. The CDR3 has 12 residues. CDR1 is SGDLS and CDR2 is YYNGEE in the germline V gene. V was clipped by 3 bases and J by 9 bases, with 10 bases between them.

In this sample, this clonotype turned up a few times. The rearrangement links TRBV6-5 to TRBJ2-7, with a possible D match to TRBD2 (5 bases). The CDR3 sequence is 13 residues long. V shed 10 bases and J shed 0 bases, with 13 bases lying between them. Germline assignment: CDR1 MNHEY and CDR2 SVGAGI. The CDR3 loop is CATGPGSSYEQYF. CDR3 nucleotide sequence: TGTGCCACCGGTCCGGGGAGCTCCTACGAGCAGTACTTC.

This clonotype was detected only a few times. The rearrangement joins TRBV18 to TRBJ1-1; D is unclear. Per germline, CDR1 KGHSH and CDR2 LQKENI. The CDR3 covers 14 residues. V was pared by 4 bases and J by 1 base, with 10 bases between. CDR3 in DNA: TGTGCCAGCTCACAAGCGTCAGAGAACACTGAAGCTTTCTTT. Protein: CASSQASENTEAFF.

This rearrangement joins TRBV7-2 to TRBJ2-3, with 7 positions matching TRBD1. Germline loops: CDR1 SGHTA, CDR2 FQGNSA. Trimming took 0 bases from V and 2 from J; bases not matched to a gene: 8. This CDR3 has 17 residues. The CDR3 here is CASSLAPAGGYTDTQYF. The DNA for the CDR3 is TGTGCCAGCAGCTTAGCTCCTGCAGGGGGTTACACAGATACGCAGTATTTT.

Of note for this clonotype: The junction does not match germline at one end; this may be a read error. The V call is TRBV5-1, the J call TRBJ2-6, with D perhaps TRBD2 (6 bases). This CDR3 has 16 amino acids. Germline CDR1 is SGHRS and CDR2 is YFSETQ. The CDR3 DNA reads TGCGCCAGCAGCCCCCCCGGGACTGCTGGCGCCAACGTCCTGACTTTC. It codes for CASSPPGTAGANVLTF.

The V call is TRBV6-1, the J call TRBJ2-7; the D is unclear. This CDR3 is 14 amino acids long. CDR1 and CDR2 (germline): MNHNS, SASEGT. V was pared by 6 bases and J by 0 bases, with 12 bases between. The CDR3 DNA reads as TGTGCCAGCAGGGATCGGACCCGCTCCTACGAGCAGTACTTC. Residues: CASRDRTRSYEQYF.

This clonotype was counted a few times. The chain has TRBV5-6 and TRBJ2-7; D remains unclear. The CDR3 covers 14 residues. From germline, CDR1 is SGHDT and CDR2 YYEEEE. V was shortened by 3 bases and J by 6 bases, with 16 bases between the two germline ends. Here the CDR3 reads CASSSDIFLVEQYF. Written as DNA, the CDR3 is TGTGCCAGCAGCTCAGACATTTTTTTGGTCGAGCAGTACTTC.

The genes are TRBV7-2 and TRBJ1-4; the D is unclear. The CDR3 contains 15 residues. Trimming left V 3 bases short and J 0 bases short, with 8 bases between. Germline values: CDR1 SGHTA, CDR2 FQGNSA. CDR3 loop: CASSFQVATNEKLFF. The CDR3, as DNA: TGTGCCAGCAGCTTTCAGGTTGCAACTAATGAAAAACTGTTTTTT.

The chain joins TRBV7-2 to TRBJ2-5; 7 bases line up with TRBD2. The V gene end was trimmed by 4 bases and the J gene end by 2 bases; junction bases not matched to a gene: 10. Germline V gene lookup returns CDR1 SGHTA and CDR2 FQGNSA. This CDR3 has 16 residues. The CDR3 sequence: CASSSRTSAPQETQYF. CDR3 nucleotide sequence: TGTGCCAGCAGCTCACGTACTAGCGCCCCACAAGAGACCCAGTACTTC. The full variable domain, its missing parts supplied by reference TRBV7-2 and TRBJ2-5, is GAGVSQSPSNKVTEKGKDVELRCDPISGHTALYWYRQSLGQGLEFLIYFQGNSAPDKSGLPSDRFSAERTGGSVSTLTIQRTQQEDSAVYLCASSSRTSAPQETQYFGPGTRLLVL.

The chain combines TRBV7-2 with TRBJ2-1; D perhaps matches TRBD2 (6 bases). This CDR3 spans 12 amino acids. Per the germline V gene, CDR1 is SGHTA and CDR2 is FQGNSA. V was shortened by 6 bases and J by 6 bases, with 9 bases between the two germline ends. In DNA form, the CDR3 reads TGTGCCAGCAGGGGGGGAACCAATGAGCAGTTCTTC. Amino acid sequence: CASRGGTNEQFF.

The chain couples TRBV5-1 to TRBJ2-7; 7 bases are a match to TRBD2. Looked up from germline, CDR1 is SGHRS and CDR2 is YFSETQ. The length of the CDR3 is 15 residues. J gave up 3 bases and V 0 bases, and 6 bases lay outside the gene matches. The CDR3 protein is CASSLGSAGVYEQYF. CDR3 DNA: TGCGCCAGCAGCTTGGGATCGGCGGGAGTCTACGAGCAGTACTTC. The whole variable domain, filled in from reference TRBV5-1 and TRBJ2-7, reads KAGVTQTPRYLIKTRGQQVTLSCSPISGHRSVSWYQQTPGQGLQFLFEYFSETQRNKGNFPGRFSGRQFSNSRSEMNVSTLELGDSALYLCASSLGSAGVYEQYFGPGTRLTVT.

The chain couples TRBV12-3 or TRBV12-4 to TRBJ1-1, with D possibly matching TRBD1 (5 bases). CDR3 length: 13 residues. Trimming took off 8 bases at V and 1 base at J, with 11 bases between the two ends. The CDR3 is CASLWGRNTEAFF. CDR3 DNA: TGTGCCAGCCTTTGGGGGAGGAACACTGAAGCTTTCTTT.

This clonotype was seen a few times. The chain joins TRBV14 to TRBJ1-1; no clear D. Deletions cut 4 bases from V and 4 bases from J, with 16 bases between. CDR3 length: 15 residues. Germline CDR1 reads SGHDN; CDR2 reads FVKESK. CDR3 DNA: TGTGCCAGCAGCCTCCTTTCAGACCAGCGCACTGAAGCTTTCTTT. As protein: CASSLLSDQRTEAFF.

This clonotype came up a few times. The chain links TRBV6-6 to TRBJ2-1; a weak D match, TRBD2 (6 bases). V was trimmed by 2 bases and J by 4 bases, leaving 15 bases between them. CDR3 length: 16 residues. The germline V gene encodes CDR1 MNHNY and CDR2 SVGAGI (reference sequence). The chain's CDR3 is CASSYPQGDLYNEQFF. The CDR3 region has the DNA TGTGCCAGCAGTTACCCCCAAGGGGACTTGTACAATGAGCAGTTCTTC.

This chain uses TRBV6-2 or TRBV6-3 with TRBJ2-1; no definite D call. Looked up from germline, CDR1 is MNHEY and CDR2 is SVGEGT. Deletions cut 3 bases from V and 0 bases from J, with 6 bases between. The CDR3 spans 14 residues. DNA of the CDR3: TGTGCCAGCAGTTATGCTAGCTCCTACAATGAGCAGTTCTTC. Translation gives CASSYASSYNEQFF.